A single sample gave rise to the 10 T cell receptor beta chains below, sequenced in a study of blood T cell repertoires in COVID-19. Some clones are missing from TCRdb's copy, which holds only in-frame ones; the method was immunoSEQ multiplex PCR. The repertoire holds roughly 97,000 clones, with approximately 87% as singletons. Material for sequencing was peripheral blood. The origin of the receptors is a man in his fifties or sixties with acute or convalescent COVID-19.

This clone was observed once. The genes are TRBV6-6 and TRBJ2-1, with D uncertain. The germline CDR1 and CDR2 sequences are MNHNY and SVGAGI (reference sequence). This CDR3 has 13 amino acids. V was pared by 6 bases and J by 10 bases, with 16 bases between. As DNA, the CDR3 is TGTGCCAGCAGCCCGACTTCGGCTAGGGAGCAGTTCTTC. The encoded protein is CASSPTSAREQFF.

Here the CDR3 reads CASSLPGRANSPLHF. CDR3 nucleotide sequence: TGTGCCAGCAGCTTGCCTGGGCGGGCTAATTCACCCCTCCACTTT. The genes are TRBV11-2 and TRBJ1-6; D is undetermined. The CDR3 runs 15 residues. Germline V gene data show CDR1 as SGHAT and CDR2 as FQNNGV. Trimming cost V 3 bases and J 6 bases, with 12 bases left between them.

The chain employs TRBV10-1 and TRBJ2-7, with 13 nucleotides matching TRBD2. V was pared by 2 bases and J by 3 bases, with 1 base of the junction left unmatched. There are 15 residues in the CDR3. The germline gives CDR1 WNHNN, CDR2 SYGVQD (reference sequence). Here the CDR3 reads CASSERTSGSYEQYF. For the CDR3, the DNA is TGCGCCAGCAGTGAGCGGACTAGCGGGAGCTACGAGCAGTACTTC.

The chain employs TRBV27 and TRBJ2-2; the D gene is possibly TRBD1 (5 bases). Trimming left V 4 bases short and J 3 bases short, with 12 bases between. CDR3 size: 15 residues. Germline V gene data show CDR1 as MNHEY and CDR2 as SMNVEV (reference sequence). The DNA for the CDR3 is TGTGCCAGCAGTTATGTGGGGCGCGACACCGGGGAGCTGTTTTTT. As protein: CASSYVGRDTGELFF.

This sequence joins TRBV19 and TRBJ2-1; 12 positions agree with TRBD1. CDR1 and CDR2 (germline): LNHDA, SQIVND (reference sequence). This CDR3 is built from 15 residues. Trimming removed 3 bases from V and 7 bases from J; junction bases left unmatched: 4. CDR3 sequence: CASSIKGQGANEQFF. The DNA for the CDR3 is TGTGCCAGTAGTATTAAGGGACAGGGGGCGAATGAGCAGTTCTTC.

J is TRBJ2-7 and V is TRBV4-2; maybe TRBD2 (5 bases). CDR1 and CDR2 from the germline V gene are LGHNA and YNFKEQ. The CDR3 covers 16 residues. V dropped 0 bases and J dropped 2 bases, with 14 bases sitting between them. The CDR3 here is CASSQEGRGSTYEQYF. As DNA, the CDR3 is TGTGCCAGCAGCCAAGAAGGTAGAGGGTCTACCTACGAGCAGTACTTC.

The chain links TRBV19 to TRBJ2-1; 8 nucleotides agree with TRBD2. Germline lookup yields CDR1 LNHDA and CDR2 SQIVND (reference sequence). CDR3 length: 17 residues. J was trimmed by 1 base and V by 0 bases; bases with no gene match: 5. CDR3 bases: TGTGCCAGTAGTATAGAGTCCGGGACTAGATCCTACAATGAGCAGTTCTTC. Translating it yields CASSIESGTRSYNEQFF.

The CDR3 reads CASSVDGQGGNTIYF. The CDR3 bases are TGTGCCAGCAGCGTAGACGGACAGGGTGGAAACACCATATATTTT. This chain joins TRBV9 and TRBJ1-3, with TRBD1 identical over 8 bases. V was clipped by 0 bases and J by 3 bases; unmatched bases: 2. The CDR3 totals 15 residues. Germline V CDR1 and CDR2: SGDLS, YYNGEE. Drawing the rest from reference TRBV9 and TRBJ1-3, the complete variable domain is DSGVTQTPKHLITATGQRVTLRCSPRSGDLSVYWYQQSLDQGLQFLIQYYNGEERAKGNILERFSAQQFPDLHSELNLSSLELGDSALYFCASSVDGQGGNTIYFGEGSWLTVV.

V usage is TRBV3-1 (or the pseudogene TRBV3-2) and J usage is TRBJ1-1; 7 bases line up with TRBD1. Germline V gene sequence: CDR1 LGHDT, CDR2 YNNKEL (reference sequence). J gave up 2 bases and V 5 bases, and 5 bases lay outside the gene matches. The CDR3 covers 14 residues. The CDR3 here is CASSSRDSNTEAFF. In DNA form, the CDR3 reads TGTGCCAGCAGCTCCCGGGACAGCAACACTGAAGCTTTCTTT.

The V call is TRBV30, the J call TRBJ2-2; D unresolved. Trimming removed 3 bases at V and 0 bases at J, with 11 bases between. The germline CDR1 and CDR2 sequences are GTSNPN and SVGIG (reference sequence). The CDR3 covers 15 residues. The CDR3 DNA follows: TGTGCCTGGAGCCCCGGGTTCGCGAACACCGGGGAGCTGTTTTTT. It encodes CAWSPGFANTGELFF.